The rows below give T cell receptor beta chains drawn from one sample of a study of tumor-infiltrating lymphocytes in primary liver carcinoma. TCRdb fed the multiplex PCR reads into MiXCR, producing one record per CDR3 protein. The table shows 95,000 to 100,000 distinct CDR3 sequences, with about 67% occurring only once. The sample was liver tumor tissue from sampling region 2. Every receptor here comes from a woman aged 55-69 years with primary liver carcinoma and hepatitis B virus infection. Each CDR3 is given with its conserved first and last residue. The D gene is left open where the match is weak. Size tells how often a clone was seen (once, few, many) or the class of an expanded clone, and some rows leave it out.

j_gene: TRBJ2-7
v_gene: TRBV11-3
len: 12
abundance: few
d_gene: -
CDR3nt: TGTGCCAGCATGGGCAGCTCCTACGAGCGGTACTTC
CDR3aa: CASMGSSYERYF

j_gene: TRBJ2-3
v_gene: TRBV7-8
len: 16
abundance: many
d_gene: -
CDR3nt: TGTGCCAGCAGCTTAGAGGCGGGTTGGTCCACAGATACGCAGTATTTT
CDR3aa: CASSLEAGWSTDTQYF

j_gene: TRBJ2-2
v_gene: TRBV5-1
len: 15
abundance: -
d_gene: TRBD1
CDR3nt: TGCGCCAGCAACTTGGGACAGGGTTACACCGGGGAGCTGTTTTTT
CDR3aa: CASNLGQGYTGELFF

j_gene: TRBJ1-6
v_gene: TRBV6-2/TRBV6-3
len: 11
abundance: once
d_gene: -
CDR3nt: TGCGCCAGCACGGATAATTCACCCCTCCACTTT
CDR3aa: CASTDNSPLHF

j_gene: TRBJ2-7
v_gene: TRBV12-3/TRBV12-4
len: 18
abundance: many
d_gene: -
CDR3nt: TGTGCCAGCAGTTTAGGAGGTGGCTGGGCAGGGGTGTCCAACGAGCAGTACTTC
CDR3aa: CASSLGGGWAGVSNEQYF

j_gene: TRBJ2-7
v_gene: TRBV28
len: 15
abundance: -
d_gene: -
CDR3nt: TGTGCCAGCAGGTCCACCAGGGTCCCGGGGAACCAGCAGTACTTC
CDR3aa: CASRSTRVPGNQQYF

j_gene: TRBJ2-1
v_gene: TRBV7-9
len: 15
abundance: many
d_gene: TRBD2
CDR3nt: TGTGCCAGCAGCCGTAATAGCGGGGGCTACAATGAGCAGTTCTTC
CDR3aa: CASSRNSGGYNEQFF

j_gene: TRBJ2-3
v_gene: TRBV12-3/TRBV12-4
len: 16
abundance: once
d_gene: -
CDR3nt: TGTGCCAGCAGTCGACTAGGGGGAGGATTGTCAGATACGCAGTATTTT
CDR3aa: CASSRLGGGLSDTQYF

j_gene: TRBJ1-6
v_gene: TRBV29-1
len: 13
abundance: medium-sized
d_gene: TRBD1
CDR3nt: TGCAGCGTTGGCGACAGGGCAAATTCACCCCTCCACTTT
CDR3aa: CSVGDRANSPLHF

j_gene: TRBJ2-1
v_gene: TRBV7-3
len: 16
abundance: many
d_gene: TRBD2
CDR3nt: TGTGCCAGCAGCCGAGCCGGGACTAGCGGGAGCAATGAGCAGTTCTTC
CDR3aa: CASSRAGTSGSNEQFF

j_gene: TRBJ2-3
v_gene: TRBV11-3
len: 14
abundance: -
d_gene: -
CDR3nt: TGTGCCAGCAGCTTTCGGACAAACACAGATACGTACTATTTT
CDR3aa: CASSFRTNTDTYYF

j_gene: TRBJ2-3
v_gene: TRBV28
len: 15
abundance: many
d_gene: TRBD1
CDR3nt: TGTGCCAGCAGTCCCGGACAGGGAGGCACAGATACGCAGTATTTT
CDR3aa: CASSPGQGGTDTQYF

j_gene: TRBJ2-7
v_gene: TRBV6-5
len: 15
abundance: few
d_gene: -
CDR3nt: TGTGCCAGCAGCCAGGGGACTTCAACGACCCACGAGCAGTACTTC
CDR3aa: CASSQGTSTTHEQYF

j_gene: TRBJ1-5
v_gene: TRBV6-2/TRBV6-3
len: 16
abundance: -
d_gene: -
CDR3nt: TGTGCCAACAGGATTCCCGGGTCAGGCAGCAATCGGCCCCAGCATTTT
CDR3aa: CANRIPGSGSNRPQHF

j_gene: TRBJ1-1
v_gene: TRBV29-1
len: 15
abundance: -
d_gene: -
CDR3nt: TGCAGCGTTTGCCAAACCGGGAGAGGGAACACTGAAACTTTCTTT
CDR3aa: CSVCQTGRGNTETFF

j_gene: TRBJ2-3
v_gene: TRBV11-2
len: 16
abundance: -
d_gene: -
CDR3nt: TGTGCCAGCAGCTTAGCCGGGCGGGTGATCACAGATACGCAGTATTTT
CDR3aa: CASSLAGRVITDTQYF

j_gene: TRBJ2-7
v_gene: TRBV11-2
len: 17
abundance: -
d_gene: TRBD1
CDR3nt: TGTGCCAGCAGTTTAACCAACGGACAGGGGTACAGGGGTGAGCAGTACTTC
CDR3aa: CASSLTNGQGYRGEQYF

j_gene: TRBJ1-2
v_gene: TRBV29-1
len: 12
abundance: once
d_gene: -
CDR3nt: TGCAGCGTAGAGGGCATGAACTATGGCTACACCTTC
CDR3aa: CSVEGMNYGYTF

j_gene: TRBJ2-6
v_gene: TRBV6-1
len: 18
abundance: once
d_gene: -
CDR3nt: TGTGTCAGCAATGAAATGCCCCCGGATAGCTCTGGGGCCAACGTCCTCACTTTC
CDR3aa: CVSNEMPPDSSGANVLTF

j_gene: TRBJ2-7
v_gene: TRBV11-2
len: 15
abundance: -
d_gene: -
CDR3nt: TGTGCCAGCAGCTTAGGTCCCATCAAGCCTTACGAGCAGTACTTC
CDR3aa: CASSLGPIKPYEQYF

j_gene: TRBJ2-6
v_gene: TRBV6-1
len: 15
abundance: -
d_gene: TRBD1
CDR3nt: TGTGCCAGCAGTGAAAAGGGGGCTGGGTCCAACGTCCTGACTTTC
CDR3aa: CASSEKGAGSNVLTF

j_gene: TRBJ2-1
v_gene: TRBV7-2
len: 15
abundance: -
d_gene: -
CDR3nt: TGTGCCAGCAGCTTACTCCCCCCGCCGTCAAATGAGCAGTTCTTC
CDR3aa: CASSLLPPPSNEQFF

j_gene: TRBJ2-2
v_gene: TRBV4-1
len: 15
abundance: -
d_gene: -
CDR3nt: TGCACCAGCAGCCAGGTGGGGGGATCGGGCGGGGAGCTGTTTTTT
CDR3aa: CTSSQVGGSGGELFF